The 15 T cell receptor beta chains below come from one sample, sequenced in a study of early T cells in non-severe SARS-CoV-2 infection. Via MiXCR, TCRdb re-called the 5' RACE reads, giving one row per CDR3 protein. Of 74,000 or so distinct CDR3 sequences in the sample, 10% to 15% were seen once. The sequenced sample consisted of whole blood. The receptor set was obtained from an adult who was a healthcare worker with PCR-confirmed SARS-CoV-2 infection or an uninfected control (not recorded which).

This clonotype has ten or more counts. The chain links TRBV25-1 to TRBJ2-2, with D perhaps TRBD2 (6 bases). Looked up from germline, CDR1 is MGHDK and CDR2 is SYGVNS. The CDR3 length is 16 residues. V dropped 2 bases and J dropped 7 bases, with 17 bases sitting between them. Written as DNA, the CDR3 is TGTGCCAGCAGTGAACCTGGGACTGCTTTCGGCGGGGAGCTGTTTTTT. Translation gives CASSEPGTAFGGELFF.

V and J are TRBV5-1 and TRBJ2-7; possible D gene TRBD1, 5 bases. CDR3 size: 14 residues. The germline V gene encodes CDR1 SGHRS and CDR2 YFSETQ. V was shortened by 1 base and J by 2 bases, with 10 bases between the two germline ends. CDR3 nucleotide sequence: TGCGCCAGCAGCTTGTTTACAGGTGCCTACGAGCAGTACTTC. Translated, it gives CASSLFTGAYEQYF.

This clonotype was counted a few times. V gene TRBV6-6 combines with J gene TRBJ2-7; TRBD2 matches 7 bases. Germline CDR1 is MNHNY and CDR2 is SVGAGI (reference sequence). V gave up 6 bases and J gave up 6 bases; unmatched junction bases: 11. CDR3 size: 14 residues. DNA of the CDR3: TGTGCCAGCAGCCATGTGAGGGCGGGAGTCGAGCAGTACTTC. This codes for CASSHVRAGVEQYF.

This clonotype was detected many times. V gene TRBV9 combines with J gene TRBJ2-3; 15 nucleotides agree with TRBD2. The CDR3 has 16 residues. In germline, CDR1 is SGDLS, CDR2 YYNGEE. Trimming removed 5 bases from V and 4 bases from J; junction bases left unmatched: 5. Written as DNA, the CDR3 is TGTGCCAGCAGACCCGGGACTAGCGGGGGGCCAGATACGCAGTATTTT. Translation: CASRPGTSGGPDTQYF.

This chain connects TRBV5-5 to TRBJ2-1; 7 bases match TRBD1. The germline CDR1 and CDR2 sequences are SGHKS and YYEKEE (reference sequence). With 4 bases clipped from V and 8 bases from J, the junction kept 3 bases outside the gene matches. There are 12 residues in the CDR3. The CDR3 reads CASSDRVHEQFF. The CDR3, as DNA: TGTGCCAGCAGCGACAGGGTACATGAGCAGTTCTTC.

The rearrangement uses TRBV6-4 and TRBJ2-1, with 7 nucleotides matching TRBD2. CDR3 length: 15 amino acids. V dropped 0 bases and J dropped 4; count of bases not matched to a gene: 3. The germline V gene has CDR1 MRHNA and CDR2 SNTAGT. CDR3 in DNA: TGTGCCAGCAGTGACTCGGGGGAGGGTTACAATGAGCAGTTCTTC. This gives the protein CASSDSGEGYNEQFF.

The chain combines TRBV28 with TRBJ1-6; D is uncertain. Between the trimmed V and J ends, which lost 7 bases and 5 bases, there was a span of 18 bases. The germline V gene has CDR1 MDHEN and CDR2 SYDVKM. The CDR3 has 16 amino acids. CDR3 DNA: TGTGCCAGCACTTGGGGTAACGGGTATAATAATTCACCCCTCCACTTT. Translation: CASTWGNGYNNSPLHF. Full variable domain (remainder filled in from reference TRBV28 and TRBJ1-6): DVKVTQSSRYLVKRTGEKVFLECVQDMDHENMFWYRQDPGLGLRLIYFSYDVKMKEKGDIPEGYSVSREKKERFSLILESASTNQTSMYLCASTWGNGYNNSPLHFGNGTRLTVT.

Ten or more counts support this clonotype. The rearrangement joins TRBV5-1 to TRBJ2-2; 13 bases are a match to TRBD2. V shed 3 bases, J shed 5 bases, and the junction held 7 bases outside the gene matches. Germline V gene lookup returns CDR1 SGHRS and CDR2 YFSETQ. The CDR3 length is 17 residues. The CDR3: CASSSGLAGILTGELFF. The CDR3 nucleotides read TGCGCCAGCAGCTCGGGACTAGCGGGAATTTTAACCGGGGAGCTGTTTTTT.

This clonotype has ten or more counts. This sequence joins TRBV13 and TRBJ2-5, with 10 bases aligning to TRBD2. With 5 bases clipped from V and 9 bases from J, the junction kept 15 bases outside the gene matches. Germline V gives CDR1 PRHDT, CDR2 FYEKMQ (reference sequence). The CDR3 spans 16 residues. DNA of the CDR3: TGTGCCAGCAGCCCGCGCCCAGGGACTAGCGTCCGTGCCCAGTACTTC. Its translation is CASSPRPGTSVRAQYF.

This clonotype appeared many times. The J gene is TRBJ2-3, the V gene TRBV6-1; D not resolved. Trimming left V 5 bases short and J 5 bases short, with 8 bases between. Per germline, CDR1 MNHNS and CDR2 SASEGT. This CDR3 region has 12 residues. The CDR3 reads CASSRPLDTQYF. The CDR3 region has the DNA TGTGCCAGCAGTAGACCCCTAGATACGCAGTATTTT.

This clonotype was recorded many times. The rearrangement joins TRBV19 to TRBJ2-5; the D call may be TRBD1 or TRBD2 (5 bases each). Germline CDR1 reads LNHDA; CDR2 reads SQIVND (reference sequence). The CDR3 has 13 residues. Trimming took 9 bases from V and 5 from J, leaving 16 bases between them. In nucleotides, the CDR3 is TGTGCCAGCTCCCTAATGGGGACGGAGACCCAGTACTTC. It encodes CASSLMGTETQYF. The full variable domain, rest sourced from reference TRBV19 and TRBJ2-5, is DGGITQSPKYLFRKEGQNVTLSCEQNLNHDAMYWYRQDPGQGLRLIYYSQIVNDFQKGDIAEGYSVSREKKESFPLTVTSAQKNPTAFYLCASSLMGTETQYFGPGTRLLVL.

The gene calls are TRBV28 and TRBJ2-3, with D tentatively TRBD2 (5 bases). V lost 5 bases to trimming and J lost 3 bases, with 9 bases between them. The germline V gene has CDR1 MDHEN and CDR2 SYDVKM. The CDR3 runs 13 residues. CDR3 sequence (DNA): TGTGCCAGCAGTCTCACTAGTACAGATACGCAGTATTTT. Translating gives CASSLTSTDTQYF.

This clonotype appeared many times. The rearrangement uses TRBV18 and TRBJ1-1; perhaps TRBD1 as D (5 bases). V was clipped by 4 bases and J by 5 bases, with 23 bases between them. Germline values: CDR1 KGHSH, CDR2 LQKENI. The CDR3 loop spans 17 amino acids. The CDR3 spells CASSQLGRSGSGTEAFF. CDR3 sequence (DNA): TGTGCCAGCTCACAATTGGGTCGCTCAGGGTCGGGGACTGAAGCTTTCTTT.

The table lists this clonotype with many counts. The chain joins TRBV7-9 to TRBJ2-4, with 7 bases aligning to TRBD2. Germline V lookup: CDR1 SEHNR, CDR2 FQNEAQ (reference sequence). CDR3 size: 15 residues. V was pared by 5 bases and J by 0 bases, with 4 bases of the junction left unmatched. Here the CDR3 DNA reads TGTGCCAGCAGCGTCACTAGCGCAGCCAAAAACATTCAGTACTTC. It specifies CASSVTSAAKNIQYF.

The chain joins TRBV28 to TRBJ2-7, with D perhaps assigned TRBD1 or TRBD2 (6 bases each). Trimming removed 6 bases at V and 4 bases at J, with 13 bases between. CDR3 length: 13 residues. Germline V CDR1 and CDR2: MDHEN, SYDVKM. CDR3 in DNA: TGTGCCAGCAGAGGGGGGTATCAGTACGAGCAGTACTTC. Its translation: CASRGGYQYEQYF.